This T cell receptor beta chain was documented in a study of vaccination and CD4 T cells after COVID-19. Study as a whole: The authors exposed cells to overlapping spike peptides derived from SARS-CoV-2, HCoV-NL63, HCoV-OC43 and HCoV-229E.

The V end was cut by 2 bases, the J end by 6 bases, with 11 bases between. Looked up from germline, CDR1 is GTSNPN and CDR2 is SVGIG (reference sequence). The CDR3 loop spans 13 amino acids. At the Johns Hopkins FTIC core, DNA taken from cultured CD4+ T cells was sequenced by way of the Oncomine TCR Beta short-read assay. TCRdb reanalysed the PCR reads using MiXCR and keeps one entry per CDR3 protein. The profile shows 10,000 to 15,000 distinct CDR3 sequences, about 50% of them singletons. The sample's treatment: 10-day PBMC culture with coronavirus spike peptide pools or control peptides (ViraFEST assay). In the ViraFEST assay, peptide-pool expansion preceded TCR sequencing of expanded clonotypes. Whole-study results and caveats: Median reactive clonotypes, those recognizing SARS-CoV-2, rose from about 22 to 38, not significantly.

For this clonotype: Its antigen remains unknown.

This sequence joins TRBV30 and TRBJ2-4; D is possibly TRBD1 (5 bases). This clonotype was obtained from a human donor who had recovered from COVID-19. The source material was CD4+ T cells from blood, cultured in vitro. CDR3 coding DNA: TGTGCCTGGAGTACCCCAGGGATAAACATTCAGTACTTC. Amino acids: CAWSTPGINIQYF.